The sequence of this T cell receptor (beta chain) was determined in a study of cytomegalovirus exposure and HLA in healthy donors. Study-wide results and caveats: Within the data, a cluster of highly shared sequence variants was likely a sequencing artifact.

V was cut by 3 bases and J by 3 bases, with 12 bases left in between. The CDR3 has 15 amino acids. The germline gives CDR1 SEHNR, CDR2 FQNEAQ (reference sequence). The PCR was carried out with 60 Vbeta primers and 13 Jbeta primers. Sequencing used immunoSEQ multiplex PCR; TCRdb keeps in-frame clones, though not all of them. The sample includes roughly 90,000 clones, about four fifths of them seen just once. Donors likely had unrecorded immune exposures despite being nominally healthy when sampled. Worth noting for this clone: Its antigen is still unknown.

Sequencing was done on a sample of PBMCs. The clonotype originates from a man younger than 45 in good health and CMV-seropositive. V gene TRBV7-9 combines with J gene TRBJ1-5; a weak D match, TRBD1 (5 bases). As DNA, the CDR3 is TGTGCCAGCAGCTTGAGTTCCAGGGACAATCAGCCCCAGCATTTT. As protein: CASSLSSRDNQPQHF.